The entry below describes one TCR beta chain. The antigen is not known. This entry is derived from a study of CXCR3-negative and CXCR3-positive naive CD8 T cells. Background on the study: Across all libraries, TRB reads numbered around 150 million, with about 1.5 +/- 0.3 million in each library.

UMI-labeled 5' RACE yielded the TRB cDNA libraries. No DNA is given; TCRdb re-called the 5' RACE reads and lists each CDR3 protein once. The table gives 130,000 or so distinct CDR3 sequences; the top ten clones make up 0.25% to 0.35% of it. Those CD8+ T cells considered naive were CD45RO-CCR7+CD27+CD95-. From germline, CDR1 is LGHNA and CDR2 YNFKEQ. CDR3 length: 14 amino acids. Study outcomes and limitations: CXCR3-positive naive cells carried more hydrophobic TRB CDR3s than CXCR3-negative naive cells did. Naive cells that were CXCR3-negative or CXCR3-positive used TRBV-TRBJ genes alike, while memory cells diverged.

The receptor's source is a human donor in good health. Some clones in this sample may be carry-over from other donors' samples. Sample: naive CXCR3- CD8+ T cells from blood. As for subset: CD45RO-CCR7+CD27+CD95- naive CD8+ T cells lacking CXCR3 (TNR3-). The rearrangement joins TRBV4-2 to TRBJ2-7; TCRdb's D gene call, TRBD2, goes unchecked for lack of DNA. The chain's CDR3 is CASSQELTSGEQYF.